The T cell receptor (beta chain) under discussion was sequenced for a study of cytomegalovirus exposure and HLA in healthy donors. As for the study in general: Earlier, 180 million or so T cells were analyzed, and around 100 million unique TCR beta sequences were found among them. Whole-study findings and limits: Among the sequence variants, a highly shared cluster was likely an artifact of sequencing.

This clone was recorded once. What it recognizes is unknown. This CDR3 spans 16 amino acids. CDR1 and CDR2 from the germline V gene are SGHRS and YFSETQ. Trimming pared 1 base from V and 4 bases from J, leaving 15 bases between. The PCR employed 60 Vbeta primers together with 13 Jbeta primers. Sequencing used immunoSEQ multiplex PCR; TCRdb keeps in-frame clones, though not all of them. This sample yields approximately 150,000 clones, of which approximately 81% are seen a single time; around 2.6% belongs to the top ten. The sequencing sample was made of PBMCs. The V call is TRBV5-1, the J call TRBJ2-1; perhaps TRBD1 as D (6 bases). The receptor comes from a man between 25 and 39 years old in good health and CMV-seropositive. The chain's CDR3 is CASSLSQGPPYNEQFF. The CDR3 DNA reads as TGCGCCAGCAGCTTGTCACAGGGCCCACCTTACAATGAGCAGTTCTTC.